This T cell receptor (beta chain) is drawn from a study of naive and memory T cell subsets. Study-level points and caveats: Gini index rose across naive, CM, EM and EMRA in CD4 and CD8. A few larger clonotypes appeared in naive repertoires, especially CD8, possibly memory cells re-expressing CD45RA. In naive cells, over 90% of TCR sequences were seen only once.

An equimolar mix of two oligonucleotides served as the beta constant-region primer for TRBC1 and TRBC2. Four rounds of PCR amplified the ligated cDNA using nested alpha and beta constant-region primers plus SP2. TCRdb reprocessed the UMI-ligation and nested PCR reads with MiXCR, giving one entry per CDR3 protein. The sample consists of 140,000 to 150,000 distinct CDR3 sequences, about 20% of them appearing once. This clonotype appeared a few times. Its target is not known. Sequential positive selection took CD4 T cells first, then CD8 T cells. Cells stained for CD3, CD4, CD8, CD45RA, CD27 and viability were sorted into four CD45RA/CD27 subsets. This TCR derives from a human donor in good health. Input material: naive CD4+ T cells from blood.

The CDR3 nucleotides are TGCAGCGTTGAGTCCCTCCTCCGGAAGGATACGCAGTATTTT. Residues: CSVESLLRKDTQYF. J is TRBJ2-3 and V is TRBV29-1, with unresolved D. The germline CDR1 and CDR2 sequences are SQVTM and ANQGSEA. The ends were cut back, 3 bases at V and 6 bases at J, with 16 bases in the middle. This CDR3 is built from 14 residues.